Shown below are 11 T cell receptor beta chains from a single sample sequenced in a study of cytomegalovirus exposure and HLA in healthy donors. Primers included in the PCR were 60 Vbeta and 13 Jbeta primers. Here immunoSEQ multiplex PCR was the method, and the copy in TCRdb shows in-frame clones only, minus some. The sample lists some 150,000 clones, about 83% occurring once. Sample: PBMCs. The receptors were gathered from a woman in her 30s in good health and CMV-seronegative.

The chain combines TRBV7-9 with TRBJ1-2; no firm D call. Per germline, CDR1 SEHNR and CDR2 FQNEAQ (reference sequence). The CDR3 totals 13 residues. Trimming took 4 bases from V and 7 from J, leaving 13 bases between them. The DNA of the CDR3 is TGTGCCAGCAGCTCTGGCGGTGGAAGTGGCTACACCTTC. Translating it yields CASSSGGGSGYTF. The variable domain in full, with the rest retrieved from reference TRBV7-9 and TRBJ1-2, is DTGVSQNPRHKITKRGQNVTFRCDPISEHNRLYWYRQTLGQGPEFLTYFQNEAQLEKSRLLSDRFSAERPKGSFSTLEIQRTEQGDSAMYLCASSSGGGSGYTFGSGTRLTVV.

As concerns this clone: Other DNA sequences in the sample encode the same CDR3. The chain joins TRBV7-9 to TRBJ1-1; D is possibly TRBD1 (5 bases). V lost 4 bases and J lost 5, with 20 bases in between. This CDR3 contains 16 residues. Germline lookup yields CDR1 SEHNR and CDR2 FQNEAQ (reference sequence). CDR3 coding DNA: TGTGCCAGCAGCTCACTCGGTGGGAGGGGTAGAACTGAAGCTTTCTTT. Translating it yields CASSSLGGRGRTEAFF.

The V gene is TRBV29-1, the J gene TRBJ1-2; weak D call: TRBD1 (6 bases). This CDR3 has 14 residues. Germline lookup yields CDR1 SQVTM and CDR2 ANQGSEA. The V end was cut by 2 bases, the J end by 5 bases, with 15 bases between. CDR3: CSVESSQGWYGYTF. The CDR3 region has the DNA TGCAGCGTTGAAAGTAGTCAGGGGTGGTATGGCTACACCTTC. Together with reference TRBV29-1 and TRBJ1-2, the CDR3 gives the full variable domain: SAVISQKPSRDICQRGTSLTIQCQVDSQVTMMFWYRQQPGQSLTLIATANQGSEATYESGFVIDKFPISRPNLTFSTLTVSNMSPEDSSIYLCSVESSQGWYGYTFGSGTRLTVV.

The V gene is TRBV18, the J gene TRBJ2-3; 8 bases agree with TRBD1. This CDR3 is built from 14 residues. The germline gives CDR1 KGHSH, CDR2 LQKENI. The J segment lost 5 bases and the V segment lost 6 bases, leaving 7 bases of the junction unmatched. CDR3 amino acids: CASSLTGVEDTQYF. CDR3 DNA: TGTGCCAGCTCCCTGACAGGGGTGGAAGATACGCAGTATTTT.

The chain is built from TRBV27 and TRBJ2-2; 7 nucleotides line up with TRBD2. Germline V gene data show CDR1 as MNHEY and CDR2 as SMNVEV (reference sequence). The CDR3 has 16 residues. V was clipped by 7 bases and J by 4 bases; unmatched bases: 12. The CDR3 here is CASKIVLGGSTGELFF. The CDR3 bases are TGTGCCAGCAAGATTGTTCTCGGGGGGAGCACCGGGGAGCTGTTTTTT.

J is TRBJ2-7 and V is TRBV5-1, with D possibly TRBD2 on 5 matching bases. V was clipped by 5 bases and J by 3 bases, with 18 bases between them. There are 15 residues in the CDR3. CDR1 is SGHRS and CDR2 is YFSETQ in the germline V gene. The CDR3 sequence is CASRGGPGISYEQYF. The CDR3 DNA sequence: TGCGCCAGCAGGGGCGGGCCTGGGATAAGCTACGAGCAGTACTTC. Drawing the rest from reference TRBV5-1 and TRBJ2-7, the complete variable domain is KAGVTQTPRYLIKTRGQQVTLSCSPISGHRSVSWYQQTPGQGLQFLFEYFSETQRNKGNFPGRFSGRQFSNSRSEMNVSTLELGDSALYLCASRGGPGISYEQYFGPGTRLTVT.

This clone was seen once. The CDR3 coding sequence is TGCGCCAGCAGCCCCGGACAGGGGGCGGGGGACACTGAAGCTTTCTTT. Amino acids: CASSPGQGAGDTEAFF. The V call is TRBV5-1, the J call TRBJ1-1; 11 nucleotides align to TRBD1. Trimming cost V 4 bases and J 3 bases; bases outside gene matches: 8. The CDR3 spans 16 residues. CDR1 and CDR2 from the germline V gene are SGHRS and YFSETQ.

This clone was seen only a few times. This CDR3 is also generated by other DNA sequences in the sample. V usage is TRBV6-1 and J usage is TRBJ1-6; 8 nucleotides agree with TRBD1. The V and J ends lost 6 bases and 7 bases, in that order; junction bases with no gene match: 8. Germline CDR1 reads MNHNS; CDR2 reads SASEGT. The CDR3 is made up of 15 amino acids. The CDR3 loop is CASRSTGADNSPLHF. The CDR3 region has the DNA TGTGCCAGCAGATCGACAGGGGCTGACAATTCACCCCTCCACTTT.

V usage is TRBV2 and J usage is TRBJ2-3; 13 positions agree with TRBD2. The CDR3 covers 18 residues. Germline CDR1 reads SNHLY; CDR2 reads FYNNEI. V shed 4 bases and J 0 bases; nucleotides not matched to a gene: 7. The CDR3 here is CASSGRTSGGRSTDTQYF. The CDR3 DNA is TGTGCCAGCAGTGGCAGGACTAGCGGGGGCCGAAGCACAGATACGCAGTATTTT.

A single count supports this clone. This rearrangement joins TRBV2 to TRBJ2-5, with TRBD1 matching over 8 bases. This CDR3 has 17 amino acids. CDR1 and CDR2 (germline): SNHLY, FYNNEI. Trimming cost V 3 bases and J 4 bases; bases outside gene matches: 13. CDR3 DNA: TGTGCCAGCAGTGACGGGGGCCAGGGGGCCGAGGGAGAGACCCAGTACTTC. It is translated as CASSDGGQGAEGETQYF.

V gene TRBV6-5 combines with J gene TRBJ2-7, with 10 positions matching TRBD1. The germline CDR1 and CDR2 sequences are MNHEY and SVGAGI. CDR3 length: 14 residues. Trimming removed 6 bases from V and 4 bases from J; junction bases left unmatched: 6. CDR3 nucleotides: TGTGCCAGCAGGCCGACAGGGGGCAATTACGAGCAGTACTTC. Protein: CASRPTGGNYEQYF.